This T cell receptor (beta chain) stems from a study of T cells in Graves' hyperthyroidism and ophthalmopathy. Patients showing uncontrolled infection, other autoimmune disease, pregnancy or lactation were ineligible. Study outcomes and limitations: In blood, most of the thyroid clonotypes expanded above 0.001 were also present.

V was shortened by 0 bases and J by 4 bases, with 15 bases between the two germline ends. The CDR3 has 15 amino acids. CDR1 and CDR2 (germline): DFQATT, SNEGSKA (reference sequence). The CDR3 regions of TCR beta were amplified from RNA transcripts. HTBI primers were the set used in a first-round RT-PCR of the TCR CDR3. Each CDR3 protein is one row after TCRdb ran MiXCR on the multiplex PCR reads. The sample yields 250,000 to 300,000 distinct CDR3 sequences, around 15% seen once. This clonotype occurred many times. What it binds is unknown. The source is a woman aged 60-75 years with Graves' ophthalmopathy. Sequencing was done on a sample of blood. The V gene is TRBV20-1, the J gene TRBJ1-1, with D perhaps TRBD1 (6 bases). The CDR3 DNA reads TGCAGTGCTAGAGATCGACGAGGGGGTTCCACTGAAGCTTTCTTT. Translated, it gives CSARDRRGGSTEAFF.